These 17 T cell receptor beta chains share one sample of origin, sequenced in a study of blood T cell repertoires in COVID-19. Some clones are missing from TCRdb's copy, which holds only in-frame ones; the method was immunoSEQ multiplex PCR. Of fewer than 130,000 clones in the sample, 88% were seen once. Sequencing used peripheral blood. The source of these receptors is a woman aged 50 to 60 with acute or convalescent COVID-19.

The CDR3 coding sequence is TGTGCCAGCAGCCAGGGGACTGAAGCTTTCTTT. This gives the protein CASSQGTEAFF. The V call is TRBV28, the J call TRBJ1-1; weak D call: TRBD1 (6 bases). Trimming left V 6 bases short and J 5 bases short, with 7 bases between. Germline V gene data show CDR1 as MDHEN and CDR2 as SYDVKM. The CDR3 consists of 11 residues.

The CDR3 region has the DNA TGTGCCAGCAGCTTAACATCCTACAATGAGCAGTTCTTC. It is translated as CASSLTSYNEQFF. V is TRBV7-9 and J is TRBJ2-1, with D hard to call. The CDR3 runs 13 residues. Trimming shortened V by 2 bases and J by 1 base, and 3 bases separated the two germline ends. Germline CDR1 SEHNR, CDR2 FQNEAQ (reference sequence).

J is TRBJ2-3 and V is TRBV7-6, with D maybe TRBD2 (6 bases). The germline gives CDR1 SGHVS, CDR2 FNYEAQ. The CDR3 length is 14 residues. V lost 5 bases to trimming and J lost 2 bases, with 11 bases between them. In nucleotides, the CDR3 is TGTGCCAGCAGCGCGGGACTCAACACAGATACGCAGTATTTT. This translates into CASSAGLNTDTQYF.

This chain joins TRBV3-1 (or the pseudogene TRBV3-2) and TRBJ2-2, with 12 positions matching TRBD2. Per the germline V gene, CDR1 is LGHDT and CDR2 is YNNKEL (reference sequence). The CDR3 is 17 residues long. Trimming cost V 5 bases and J 3 bases; bases outside gene matches: 7. CDR3 protein: CASSYTSGRPYTGELFF. CDR3 nucleotides: TGTGCCAGCAGCTACACTAGCGGGAGGCCCTACACCGGGGAGCTGTTTTTT.

The V and J genes are TRBV6-5 and TRBJ1-6, with TRBD1 matching over 9 bases. Germline CDR1 MNHEY, CDR2 SVGAGI. CDR3 length equals 16 residues. V dropped 0 bases and J dropped 10; count of bases not matched to a gene: 7. The CDR3 here is CASSYSTTGGVSPLHF. CDR3 coding DNA: TGTGCCAGCAGTTACTCGACGACAGGGGGAGTCTCACCCCTCCACTTT.

The table lists this clone with a few counts. The V call is TRBV6-6, the J call TRBJ1-3; TRBD1 matches at 8 bases. This CDR3 comprises 14 residues. Per germline, CDR1 MNHNY and CDR2 SVGAGI (reference sequence). Trimming took 2 bases from V and 3 from J; bases not matched to a gene: 0. CDR3 in amino acids: CASSYGQGGNTIYF. The CDR3 nucleotides read TGTGCCAGCAGTTACGGACAGGGTGGAAACACCATATATTTT.

This clone was seen a few times. The rearrangement joins TRBV11-2 to TRBJ1-5; no clear D gene. V lost 1 base to trimming and J lost 3 bases, with 4 bases between them. This CDR3 has 13 residues. Germline CDR1 SGHAT, CDR2 FQNNGV. The CDR3 nucleotides are TGTGCCAGCAGCTTAGGTATCAATCAGCCCCAGCATTTT. Translation: CASSLGINQPQHF.

V is TRBV3-1 (or the pseudogene TRBV3-2) and J is TRBJ1-3; a possible D gene is TRBD1 (6 bases). The CDR3 extends over 14 amino acids. With 6 bases removed from V and 3 bases from J, the gap between germline ends came to 12 bases. CDR1 is LGHDT and CDR2 is YNNKEL in the germline V gene (reference sequence). The CDR3 DNA sequence: TGTGCCAGCAGTGTAACAGGGCGTGGAAACACCATATATTTT. Amino acid sequence: CASSVTGRGNTIYF.

The rearrangement joins TRBV28 to TRBJ2-4; no reliable D call. The CDR3 covers 15 residues. Germline assignment: CDR1 MDHEN and CDR2 SYDVKM. V gave up 1 base and J gave up 4 bases, with 11 bases separating them. CDR3 protein: CASSLYPDSKNIQYF. The CDR3 nucleotides are TGTGCCAGCAGTTTATATCCAGACTCGAAAAACATTCAGTACTTC.

The CDR3 protein is CASSEVGGRAFF. DNA of the CDR3: TGTGCCAGCAGTGAAGTGGGGGGTCGGGCTTTCTTT. The chain carries TRBV6-1 and TRBJ1-1; perhaps TRBD1 as D (5 bases). In germline, CDR1 is MNHNS, CDR2 SASEGT. V was clipped by 1 base and J by 11 bases, with 11 bases between them. The CDR3 consists of 12 residues.

The chain joins TRBV28 to TRBJ1-1; D is ambiguous. The CDR3 is 12 residues long. Germline-derived CDR1 and CDR2 are MDHEN and SYDVKM. Trimming stripped 6 bases from V and 0 bases from J, with 5 bases between. This CDR3 is CASRRMNTEAFF. Here the CDR3 DNA reads TGTGCCAGCAGGAGAATGAACACTGAAGCTTTCTTT.

In its sample, this clone was seen once. The chain combines TRBV5-1 with TRBJ2-3; D is uncertain. There are 14 residues in the CDR3. Trimming stripped 3 bases from V and 0 bases from J, with 8 bases between. Germline assignment: CDR1 SGHRS and CDR2 YFSETQ. CDR3 coding DNA: TGCGCCAGCAGCTGGGCCCAGAGCACAGATACGCAGTATTTT. Encoded protein: CASSWAQSTDTQYF.

CDR3 coding DNA: TGTGCCAGCAGAAGACAGGAGAACACTGAAGCTTTCTTT. It codes for CASRRQENTEAFF. The gene calls are TRBV14 and TRBJ1-1, with D maybe TRBD1 (6 bases). The germline V gene has CDR1 SGHDN and CDR2 FVKESK. The CDR3 runs to 13 residues. V was trimmed by 6 bases and J by 1 base, leaving 9 bases between them.

This sequence joins TRBV5-1 and TRBJ2-7; tentatively, D is TRBD1 (6 bases). Germline loops: CDR1 SGHRS, CDR2 YFSETQ. The V and J ends lost 3 bases and 3 bases respectively, with 13 bases between them. CDR3 length: 14 amino acids. CDR3 sequence (DNA): TGCGCCAGCAGCTGGGACAACAACATCTACGAGCAGTACTTC. It specifies CASSWDNNIYEQYF.

V gene TRBV9 combines with J gene TRBJ2-1, with TRBD2 matching over 8 bases. J lost 5 bases, V lost 6 bases, and 10 bases had no gene match. This CDR3 has 15 amino acids. The germline CDR1 and CDR2 sequences are SGDLS and YYNGEE. This chain's CDR3 is CASTLAAHRDNEQFF. Here the CDR3 DNA reads TGTGCCAGCACACTAGCGGCACACCGAGACAATGAGCAGTTCTTC. Complete variable domain (other parts from reference TRBV9 and TRBJ2-1): DSGVTQTPKHLITATGQRVTLRCSPRSGDLSVYWYQQSLDQGLQFLIQYYNGEERAKGNILERFSAQQFPDLHSELNLSSLELGDSALYFCASTLAAHRDNEQFFGPGTRLTVL.

The genes are TRBV6-1 and TRBJ2-7; 8 nucleotides match TRBD1. CDR3 length: 14 amino acids. Germline V gene data show CDR1 as MNHNS and CDR2 as SASEGT. After removal of 2 bases from V and 9 bases from J, the junction contained 9 bases not matched to a gene. The DNA for the CDR3 is TGTGCCAGCAGTGAAATCCCAGGGGGCAGTGGGCAGTACTTC. It specifies CASSEIPGGSGQYF.

The chain carries TRBV6-5 and TRBJ2-1; a weak D match, TRBD2 (6 bases). The CDR3 is 15 residues long. Looked up from germline, CDR1 is MNHEY and CDR2 is SVGAGI. The V end lost 6 bases, the J end lost 4 bases, and 16 bases lay between the germline ends. The CDR3 bases are TGTGCCAGCAGGACCTCGGGGACTGGGTACAATGAGCAGTTCTTC. This codes for CASRTSGTGYNEQFF.